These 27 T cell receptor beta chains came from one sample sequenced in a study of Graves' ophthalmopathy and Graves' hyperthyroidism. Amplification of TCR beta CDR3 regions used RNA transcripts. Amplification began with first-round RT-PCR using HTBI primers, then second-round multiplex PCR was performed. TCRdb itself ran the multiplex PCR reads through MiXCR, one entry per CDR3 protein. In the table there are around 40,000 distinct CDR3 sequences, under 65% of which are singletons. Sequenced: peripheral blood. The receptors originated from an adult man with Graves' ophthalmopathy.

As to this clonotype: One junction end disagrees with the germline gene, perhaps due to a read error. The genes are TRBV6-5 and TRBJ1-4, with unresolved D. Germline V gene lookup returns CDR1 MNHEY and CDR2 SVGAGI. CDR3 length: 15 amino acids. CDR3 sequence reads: CASSYSRRPNEKLFF. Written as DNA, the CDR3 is TGTGCTAGCAGTTACAGTCGACGGCCTAATGAAAAACTGTTTTTT.

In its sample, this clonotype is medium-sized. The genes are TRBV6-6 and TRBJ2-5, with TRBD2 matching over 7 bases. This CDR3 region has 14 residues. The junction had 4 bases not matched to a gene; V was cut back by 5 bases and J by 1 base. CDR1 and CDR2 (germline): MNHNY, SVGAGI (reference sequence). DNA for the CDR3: TGTGCCAGCAGTGCAGCGGGGATCCAAGAGACCCAGTACTTC. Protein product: CASSAAGIQETQYF.

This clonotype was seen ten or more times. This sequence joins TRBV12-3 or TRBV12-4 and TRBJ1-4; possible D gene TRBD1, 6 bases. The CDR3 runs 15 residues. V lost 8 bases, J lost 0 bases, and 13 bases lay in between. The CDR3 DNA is TGTGCCAGCGGTACAGGGCACGCAACTAATGAAAAACTGTTTTTT. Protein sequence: CASGTGHATNEKLFF.

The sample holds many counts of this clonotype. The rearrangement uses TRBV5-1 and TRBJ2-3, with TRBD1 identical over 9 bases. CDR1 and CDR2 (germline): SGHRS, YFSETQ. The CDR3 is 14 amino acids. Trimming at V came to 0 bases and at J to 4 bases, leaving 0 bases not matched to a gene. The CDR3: CASSLGTGADTQYF. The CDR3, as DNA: TGCGCCAGCAGCTTGGGGACAGGGGCAGATACGCAGTATTTT.

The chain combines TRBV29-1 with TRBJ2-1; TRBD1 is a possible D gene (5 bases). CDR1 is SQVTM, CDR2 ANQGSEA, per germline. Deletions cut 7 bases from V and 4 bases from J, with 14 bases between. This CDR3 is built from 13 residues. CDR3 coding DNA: TGCAGCGCCATGCCTACAGGTTACAATGAGCAGTTCTTC. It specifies CSAMPTGYNEQFF.

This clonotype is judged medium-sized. The CDR3 DNA reads TGCAGTGCATCCGTGGGATATAGCAATCAGCCCCAGCATTTT. Translating it yields CSASVGYSNQPQHF. The chain recombines TRBV20-1 with TRBJ1-5; D not certain. Germline-derived CDR1 and CDR2 are DFQATT and SNEGSKA (reference sequence). Between the trimmed V and J ends, which lost 6 bases and 0 bases, there was a span of 12 bases. The CDR3 contains 14 residues.

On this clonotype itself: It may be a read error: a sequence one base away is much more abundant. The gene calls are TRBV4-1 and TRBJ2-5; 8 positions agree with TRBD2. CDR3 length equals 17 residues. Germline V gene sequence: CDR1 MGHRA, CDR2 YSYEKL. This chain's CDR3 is CASSQIPQRESRETLYF. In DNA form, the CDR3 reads TGCGCCAGCAGCCAGATCCCCCAGCGGGAGTCACGAGAGACCCTGTACTTC.

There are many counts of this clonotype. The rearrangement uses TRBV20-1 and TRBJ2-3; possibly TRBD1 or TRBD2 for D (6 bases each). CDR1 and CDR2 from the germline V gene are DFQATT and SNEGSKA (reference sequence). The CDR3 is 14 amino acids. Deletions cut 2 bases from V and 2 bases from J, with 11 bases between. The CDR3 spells CSARITGATDTQYF. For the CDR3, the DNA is TGCAGTGCTAGAATCACGGGGGCCACAGATACGCAGTATTTT.

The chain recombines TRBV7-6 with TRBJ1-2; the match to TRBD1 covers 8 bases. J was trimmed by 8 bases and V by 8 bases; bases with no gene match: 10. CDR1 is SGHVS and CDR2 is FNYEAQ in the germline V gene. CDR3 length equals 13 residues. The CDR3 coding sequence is TGTGCCAGCGGCCCAGGACAGGGAGGCGGCTACACCTTC. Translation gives CASGPGQGGGYTF.

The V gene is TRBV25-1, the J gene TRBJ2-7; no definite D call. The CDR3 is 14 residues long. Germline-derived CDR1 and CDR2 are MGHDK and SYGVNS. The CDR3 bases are TGTGCTAAGGGCCCGCCCGGGTCCCACTACGAGCAGTACTTC. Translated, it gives CAKGPPGSHYEQYF.

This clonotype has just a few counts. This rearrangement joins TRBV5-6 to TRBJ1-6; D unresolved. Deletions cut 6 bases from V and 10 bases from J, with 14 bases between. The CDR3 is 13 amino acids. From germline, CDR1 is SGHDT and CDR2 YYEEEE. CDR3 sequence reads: CASKGEGGSPLHF. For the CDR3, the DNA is TGTGCCAGCAAGGGCGAGGGTGGGTCACCCCTCCACTTT. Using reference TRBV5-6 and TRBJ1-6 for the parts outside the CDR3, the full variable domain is DAGVTQSPTHLIKTRGQQVTLRCSPKSGHDTVSWYQQALGQGPQFIFQYYEEEERQRGNFPDRFSGHQFPNYSSELNVNALLLGDSALYLCASKGEGGSPLHFGNGTRLTVT.

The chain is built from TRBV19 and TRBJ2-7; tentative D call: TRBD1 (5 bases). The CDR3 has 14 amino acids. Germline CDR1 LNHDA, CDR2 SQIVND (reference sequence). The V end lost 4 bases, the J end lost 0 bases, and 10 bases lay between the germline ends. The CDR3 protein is CASSNGRVSYEQYF. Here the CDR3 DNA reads TGTGCCAGTAGTAATGGCAGGGTCTCCTACGAGCAGTACTTC.

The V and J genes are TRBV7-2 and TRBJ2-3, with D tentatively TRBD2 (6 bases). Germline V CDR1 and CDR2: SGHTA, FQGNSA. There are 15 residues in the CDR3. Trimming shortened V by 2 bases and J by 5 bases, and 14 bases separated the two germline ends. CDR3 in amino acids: CASSLKGGKIDTQYF. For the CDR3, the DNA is TGTGCCAGCAGCTTAAAGGGCGGGAAAATAGATACGCAGTATTTT.

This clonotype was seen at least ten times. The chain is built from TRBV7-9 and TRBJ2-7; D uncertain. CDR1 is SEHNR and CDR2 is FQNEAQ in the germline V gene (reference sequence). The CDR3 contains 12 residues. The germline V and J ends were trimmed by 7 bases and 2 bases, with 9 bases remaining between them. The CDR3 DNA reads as TGTGCCAGCACGGCAGAAACCTACGAGCAGTACTTC. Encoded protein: CASTAETYEQYF.

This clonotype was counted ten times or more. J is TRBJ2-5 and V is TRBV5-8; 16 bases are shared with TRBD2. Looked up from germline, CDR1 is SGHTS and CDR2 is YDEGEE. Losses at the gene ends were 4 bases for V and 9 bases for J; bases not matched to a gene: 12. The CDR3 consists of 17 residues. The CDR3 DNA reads TGTGCCAGCAGCCCGGGTGGGACTAGCGGGAGGGATTTGGCCCAGTACTTC. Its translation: CASSPGGTSGRDLAQYF.

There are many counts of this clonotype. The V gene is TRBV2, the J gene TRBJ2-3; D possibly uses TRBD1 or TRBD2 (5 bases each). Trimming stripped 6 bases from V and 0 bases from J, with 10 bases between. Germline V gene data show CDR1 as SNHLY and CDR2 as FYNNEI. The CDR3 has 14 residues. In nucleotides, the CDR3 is TGTGCCAGCAGGAGGGGAGAAAGCACAGATACGCAGTATTTT. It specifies CASRRGESTDTQYF.

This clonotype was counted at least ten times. CDR3 loop: CASSLAGGLADTQYF. Written as DNA, the CDR3 is TGTGCCAGCAGCTTAGCGGGGGGGCTCGCAGATACGCAGTATTTT. The V and J genes are TRBV11-2 and TRBJ2-3, with 8 bases lining up with TRBD2. Germline CDR1 SGHAT, CDR2 FQNNGV. Trimming at V came to 1 base and at J to 4 bases, leaving 4 bases not matched to a gene. This CDR3 comprises 15 residues.

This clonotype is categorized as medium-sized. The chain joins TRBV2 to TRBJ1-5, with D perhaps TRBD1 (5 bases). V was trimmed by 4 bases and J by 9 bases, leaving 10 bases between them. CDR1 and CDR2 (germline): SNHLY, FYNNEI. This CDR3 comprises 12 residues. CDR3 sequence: CASSVGDGPQHF. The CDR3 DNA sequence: TGTGCCAGCAGTGTAGGGGATGGGCCCCAGCATTTT.

The CDR3 DNA is TGTGCCAGCAGCCCCACCAGGGTTACCGAAAAACTGTTTTTT. Amino acids: CASSPTRVTEKLFF. The chain employs TRBV9 and TRBJ1-4; tentatively, D is TRBD1 (5 bases). V lost 4 bases and J lost 8, with 15 bases in between. Germline V lookup: CDR1 SGDLS, CDR2 YYNGEE. The CDR3 is 14 residues long.

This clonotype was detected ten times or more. The CDR3 bases are TGCGCCAGCAGCCCCGAGGGGGGCAATGAGCAGTTCTTC. Its protein is CASSPEGGNEQFF. The gene calls are TRBV4-1 and TRBJ2-1, with D perhaps being TRBD1 or TRBD2 (6 bases each). The CDR3 has 13 residues. V was shortened by 4 bases and J by 6 bases, with 10 bases between the two germline ends. Germline loops: CDR1 MGHRA, CDR2 YSYEKL.

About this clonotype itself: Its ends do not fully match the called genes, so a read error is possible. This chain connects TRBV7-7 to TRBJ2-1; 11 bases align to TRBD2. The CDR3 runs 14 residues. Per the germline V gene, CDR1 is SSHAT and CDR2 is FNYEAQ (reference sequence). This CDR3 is CASSLAGGDNEQFF. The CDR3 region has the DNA TGTGCTAGCAGCTTAGCGGGGGGGGACAATGAGCAGTTCTTC.

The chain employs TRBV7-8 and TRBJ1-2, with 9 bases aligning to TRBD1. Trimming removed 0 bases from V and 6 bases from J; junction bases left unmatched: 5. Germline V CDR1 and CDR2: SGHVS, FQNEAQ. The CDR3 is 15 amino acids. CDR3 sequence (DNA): TGTGCCAGCAGCTTAGCCACAGGGGGCGCTCATGGCTACACCTTC. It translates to CASSLATGGAHGYTF.

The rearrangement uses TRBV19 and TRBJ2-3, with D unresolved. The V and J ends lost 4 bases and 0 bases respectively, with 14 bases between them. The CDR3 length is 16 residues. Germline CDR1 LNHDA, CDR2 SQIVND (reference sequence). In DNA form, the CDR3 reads TGTGCCAGTAGTAAGCTCGGAGTTGCAAGCACAGATACGCAGTATTTT. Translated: CASSKLGVASTDTQYF.

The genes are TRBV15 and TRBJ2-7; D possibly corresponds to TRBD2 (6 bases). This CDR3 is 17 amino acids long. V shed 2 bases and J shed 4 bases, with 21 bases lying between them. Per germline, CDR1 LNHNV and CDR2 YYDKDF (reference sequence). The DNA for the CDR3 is TGTGCCACCAGCAGACCGCCTCGGAGGCCCGGGGGTTACGAGCAGTACTTC. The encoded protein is CATSRPPRRPGGYEQYF.

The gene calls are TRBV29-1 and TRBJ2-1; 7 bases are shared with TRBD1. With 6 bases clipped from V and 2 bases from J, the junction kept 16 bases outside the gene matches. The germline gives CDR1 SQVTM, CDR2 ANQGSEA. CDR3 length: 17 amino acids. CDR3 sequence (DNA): TGCAGCGTGCCAGCAGGGGTTACAGGGACAGCCTACAATGAGCAGTTCTTC. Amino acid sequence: CSVPAGVTGTAYNEQFF.

In DNA, the CDR3 is TGTGCCAGCATCACCTCCCAGGGGACGACAGATACGCAGTATTTT. Residues: CASITSQGTTDTQYF. The chain joins TRBV2 to TRBJ2-3; weak D call: TRBD1 (6 bases). V lost 7 bases and J 3 bases, leaving 17 bases between the germline ends. The CDR3 has 15 amino acids. In germline, CDR1 is SNHLY, CDR2 FYNNEI.

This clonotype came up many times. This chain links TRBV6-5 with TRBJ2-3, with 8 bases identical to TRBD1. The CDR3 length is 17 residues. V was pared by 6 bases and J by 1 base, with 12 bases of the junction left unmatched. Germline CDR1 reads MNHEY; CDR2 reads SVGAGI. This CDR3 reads CASSRTGLRGGTDTQYF. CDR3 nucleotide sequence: TGTGCCAGCAGCCGGACAGGGCTGAGGGGGGGCACAGATACGCAGTATTTT.